The clone carrying this T cell receptor beta chain was observed at least ten times. Memory CD4+ cells were defined as CD4+CD45RO+CD25-. TCRdb redid the calling of the 5' RACE reads with MiXCR, one entry per CDR3 protein. The sample includes about 40,000 distinct CDR3 sequences, 25% to 35% of them seen just once. Sequenced material: tumor-infiltrating memory CD4+ T cells sorted from the breast tumor. The subset: memory CD4+ T cells, CD4+CD45RO+CD25-. The receptor was derived from a female donor with breast cancer.

The CDR3 reads CASSVGLANEQFF. Written as DNA, the CDR3 is TGTGCCAGCAGCGTAGGACTAGCGAATGAGCAGTTCTTC. The chain joins TRBV7-7 to TRBJ2-1; the match to TRBD2 covers 9 bases. V shed 5 bases and J 7 bases; nucleotides not matched to a gene: 3. CDR3 size: 13 residues. Germline lookup yields CDR1 SSHAT and CDR2 FNYEAQ (reference sequence). Full variable domain (missing parts from reference TRBV7-7 and TRBJ2-1): GAGVSQSPRYKVTKRGQDVTLRCDPISSHATLYWYQQALGQGPEFLTYFNYEAQPDKSGLPSDRFSAERPEGSISTLTIQRTEQRDSAMYRCASSVGLANEQFFGPGTRLTVL.